This T cell receptor beta chain stems from a study of CD8 T cells in ankylosing spondylitis (dated 2017 in TCRdb). Notes on the research overall: To find TCR variants linked to disease, the study profiled T cell receptor beta repertoires in ankylosing spondylitis patients and healthy donors. Peripheral blood was sampled, and synovial fluid was also collected from ankylosing spondylitis patients. The whole study cohort included 90 to 120 healthy donors and about two dozen ankylosing spondylitis patients.

The paper as a whole reports these results and caveats: A TCR beta motif made up of under ten highly homologous amino acid variants appeared to be characteristic of blood from ankylosing spondylitis patients. Some motif variants had previously been reported in the synovial fluid and blood of reactive arthritis patients, which suggests shared mechanisms of disease initiation. A CD8+ phenotype was shown by the disease-linked clones, which were found at relatively low frequencies in peripheral blood. Significant enrichment of the disease-linked clones was reported in matched synovial fluid samples from ankylosing spondylitis patients.

CDR1 and CDR2 were assigned from the germline V gene (reference sequence) as LNHNV and YYDKDF. Cut back by 4 bases and 7 bases, the V and J ends lie 13 bases apart. CDR3 length: 14 amino acids, cysteine to phenylalanine. Only the CDR3 DNA is retained, 42 bases long and in frame from the first base. TCRdb names Illumina HiSeq 2500 as the instrument used. Quantitative 5'-RACE with molecular barcodes was used to prepare TCR beta libraries. Per the original workflow: A new computational method based on a probabilistic model of VDJ rearrangement was used to identify disease-linked TCR variants. TCRdb reworked the public reads: Q25 trimming with fastp, MiXCR clone assembly, productive beta chains retained. Here each entry gathers all rows of one CDR3 protein and keeps the most common genes and DNA. It is TCRdb's table, rather than the study itself, that gives the V and J calls and clone size. For this sample the table gives hundreds of thousands of distinct CDR3 sequences, of which about 25% were detected only once. The ten largest clones add up to approximately 1% of the sample.

As to this clonotype: Its antigen target is currently unknown. Base qualities are not recorded, but no much larger clone differs from it by a single base.

The origin of this receptor is a male donor with ankylosing spondylitis. Specimen: blood, either unsorted or a sorted T cell fraction (not recorded which). The chain is made from TRBV15 and TRBJ1-4; TRBD1 might be the D gene, on 6 matching bases. In nucleotides, the sequence is TGTGCCACCAGCAAAGCAGGGGAGGCTGAAAAACTGTTTTTT. Translated, it gives CATSKAGEAEKLFF.